The 11 T cell receptor beta chains given below trace back to one sample, sequenced in a study of vaccination effects on CD4 cells after COVID-19. No cognate antigen is known for these TCRs. With 9 to 11 days of culture completed, CD4+ T cells were isolated. Each participant was given two doses of one vaccine (BNT162b2 or mRNA-1273). The data were produced by immunoSEQ multiplex PCR, yet TCRdb's version contains in-frame clones alone and is incomplete. The table includes about 66,000 clones, around two thirds detected once. Sample: CD4+ T cells from PBMCs cultured without peptide, taken after COVID-19 vaccination. The receptors were gathered from a human donor who received a COVID-19 vaccine.

The sample holds one count of this clone. This same CDR3 is encoded by further DNA sequences in the sample. The chain has TRBV18 and TRBJ1-5; no clear D gene. The CDR3 sequence is 14 residues long. Germline loops: CDR1 KGHSH, CDR2 LQKENI. Deletions cut 3 bases from V and 0 bases from J, with 6 bases between. The CDR3 DNA reads TGTGCCAGCTCACCGCCCGGTAGCAATCAGCCCCAGCATTTT. Amino acid sequence: CASSPPGSNQPQHF. Complete variable domain (other parts from reference TRBV18 and TRBJ1-5): NAGVMQNPRHLVRRRGQEARLRCSPMKGHSHVYWYRQLPEEGLKFMVYLQKENIIDESGMPKERFSAEFPKEGPSILRIQQVVRGDSAAYFCASSPPGSNQPQHFGDGTRLSIL.

V and J are TRBV12-5 and TRBJ1-5; 9 bases fit TRBD1. V was pared by 1 base and J by 4 bases, with 2 bases of the junction left unmatched. The CDR3 totals 15 residues. Germline lookup yields CDR1 LGHNT and CDR2 FRNRAP. This CDR3 is CASGLGQGVNQPQHF. The CDR3 DNA follows: TGTGCTAGTGGTTTGGGACAGGGGGTAAATCAGCCCCAGCATTTT.

This clone was seen more than once but under ten times. V and J are TRBV7-3 and TRBJ2-1; weak D call: TRBD1 (6 bases). Germline V gives CDR1 SGHTA, CDR2 FQGTGA. There are 13 residues in the CDR3. Trimming took off 2 bases at V and 5 bases at J, with 7 bases between the two ends. CDR3 loop: CASSLGQNNEQFF. The CDR3 nucleotides read TGTGCCAGCAGCTTAGGACAGAACAATGAGCAGTTCTTC.

J is TRBJ1-4 and V is TRBV5-1; the D gene is possibly TRBD1 (6 bases). The CDR3 contains 15 residues. The V gene's germline CDR1 is SGHRS and CDR2 YFSETQ. V lost 5 bases and J lost 8, with 19 bases in between. The CDR3 bases are TGCGCCAGCAGTGGTCAGGGACATTCGGACGAAAAACTGTTTTTT. As protein: CASSGQGHSDEKLFF.

In its sample, this clone was seen once. The rearrangement uses TRBV20-1 and TRBJ1-4; D remains ambiguous. Germline CDR1 DFQATT, CDR2 SNEGSKA (reference sequence). The CDR3 covers 11 residues. V shed 3 bases and J shed 7 bases, with 6 bases lying between them. The CDR3 sequence is CSASYREKLFF. The DNA of the CDR3 is TGCAGTGCTAGTTACCGTGAAAAACTGTTTTTT.

V usage is TRBV18 and J usage is TRBJ1-1; D is ambiguous. With 3 bases removed from V and 2 bases from J, the gap between germline ends came to 16 bases. Looked up from germline, CDR1 is KGHSH and CDR2 is LQKENI. The CDR3 extends over 16 amino acids. CDR3 loop: CASSPRQVVDNTEAFF. The CDR3 DNA reads TGTGCCAGCTCACCGCGGCAGGTGGTGGACAACACTGAAGCTTTCTTT.

This sequence joins TRBV3-1 (or the pseudogene TRBV3-2) and TRBJ1-1; D is undetermined. The CDR3 has 13 amino acids. Germline V gene sequence: CDR1 LGHDT, CDR2 YNNKEL (reference sequence). Trimming pared 3 bases from V and 4 bases from J, leaving 9 bases between. CDR3 in DNA: TGTGCCAGCAGCCATAGGAGGGCCACTGAAGCTTTCTTT. Its translation: CASSHRRATEAFF.

A note on this clone: This sample also contains other DNA sequences that code for the same CDR3. The rearrangement joins TRBV5-1 to TRBJ2-1; weak D call: TRBD1 (6 bases). This CDR3 contains 15 residues. Germline CDR1 is SGHRS and CDR2 is YFSETQ. Trimming shortened V by 4 bases and J by 0 bases, and 11 bases separated the two germline ends. The chain's CDR3 is CASSLRDTSYNEQFF. CDR3 sequence (DNA): TGCGCCAGCAGCCTAAGGGACACCTCCTACAATGAGCAGTTCTTC. Filled out from reference TRBV5-1 and TRBJ2-1, the complete variable domain reads KAGVTQTPRYLIKTRGQQVTLSCSPISGHRSVSWYQQTPGQGLQFLFEYFSETQRNKGNFPGRFSGRQFSNSRSEMNVSTLELGDSALYLCASSLRDTSYNEQFFGPGTRLTVL.

The gene calls are TRBV7-2 and TRBJ2-3; the D gene is possibly TRBD1 (6 bases). The CDR3 has 12 residues. The germline V gene encodes CDR1 SGHTA and CDR2 FQGNSA. Deletions cut 0 bases from V and 12 bases from J, with 10 bases between. The CDR3 bases are TGTGCCAGCAGCTTAGCCCTGGGGGCTCAGTATTTT. It codes for CASSLALGAQYF.

The chain recombines TRBV5-4 with TRBJ1-1, with unresolved D. Germline CDR1 and CDR2: SGHNT and YYREEE (reference sequence). V gave up 4 bases and J gave up 0 bases, with 10 bases separating them. CDR3 length equals 14 residues. CDR3 region: CASSLARMNTEAFF. In nucleotides, the CDR3 is TGTGCCAGCAGCCTGGCCAGAATGAACACTGAAGCTTTCTTT.

This chain connects TRBV7-2 to TRBJ1-1; D may be TRBD1 (5 bases). CDR1 and CDR2 from the germline V gene are SGHTA and FQGNSA. The CDR3 has 13 amino acids. The V and J ends lost 3 bases and 5 bases respectively, with 10 bases between them. The CDR3 loop reads CASSLGTSTEAFF. DNA for the CDR3: TGTGCCAGCAGCTTGGGGACTTCAACTGAAGCTTTCTTT.